The clone carrying this T cell receptor (beta chain) came up a few times. This sample stems from a study of blood T cell repertoires in COVID-19. Germline V gene sequence: CDR1 SGHVS, CDR2 FQNEAQ. This CDR3 is 16 amino acids long. V was pared by 5 bases and J by 3 bases, with 19 bases between. Some clones are missing from TCRdb's copy, which holds only in-frame ones; the method was immunoSEQ multiplex PCR. The sample holds about 160,000 clones; roughly 87% are singletons and the top ten take 3% to 4%. The sequenced sample was peripheral blood. This receptor was taken from a woman aged 55-70 years who had recovered from COVID-19. V usage is TRBV7-8 and J usage is TRBJ1-1, with a possible D match to TRBD1 (6 bases). The CDR3 DNA sequence: TGTGCCAGCAGCCGGACGTATGTTAGGGGGTACACTGAAGCTTTCTTT. Encoded protein: CASSRTYVRGYTEAFF. Complete variable domain (other parts from reference TRBV7-8 and TRBJ1-1): GAGVSQSPRYKVAKRGQDVALRCDPISGHVSLFWYQQALGQGPEFLTYFQNEAQLDKSGLPSDRFFAERPEGSVSTLKIQRTQQEDSAVYLCASSRTYVRGYTEAFFGQGTRLTVV.